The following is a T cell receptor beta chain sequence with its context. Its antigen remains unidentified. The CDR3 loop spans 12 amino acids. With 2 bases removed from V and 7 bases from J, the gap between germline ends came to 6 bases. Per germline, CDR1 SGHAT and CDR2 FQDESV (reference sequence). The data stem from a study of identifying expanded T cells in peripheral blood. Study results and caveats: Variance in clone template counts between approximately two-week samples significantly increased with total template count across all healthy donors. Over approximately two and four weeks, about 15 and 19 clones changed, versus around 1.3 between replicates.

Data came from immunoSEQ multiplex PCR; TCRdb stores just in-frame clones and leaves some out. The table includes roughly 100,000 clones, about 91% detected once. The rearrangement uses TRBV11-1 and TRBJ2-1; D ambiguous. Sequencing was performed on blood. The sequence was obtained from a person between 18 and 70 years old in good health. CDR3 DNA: TGTGCCAGCAGCTTAATAGGAAATGAGCAGTTCTTC. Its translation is CASSLIGNEQFF.